This passage covers 22 T cell receptor beta chains from one sample sequenced in a study of identical twins. Via MiXCR, TCRdb re-called the 5' RACE reads, giving one row per CDR3 protein. The sample consists of 1.5 million to 2 million distinct CDR3 sequences, around 29% of them appearing once. Sequencing was done on a sample of cord blood. These receptors were collected from a newborn girl in good health.

The chain has TRBV18 and TRBJ2-1; the match to TRBD1 covers 7 bases. This CDR3 region has 15 residues. V dropped 8 bases and J dropped 1; count of bases not matched to a gene: 8. Germline loops: CDR1 KGHSH, CDR2 LQKENI. CDR3 in amino acids: CASPEQGWSYNEQFF. The CDR3 DNA follows: TGTGCCAGCCCGGAACAGGGGTGGTCCTACAATGAGCAGTTCTTC.

This chain connects TRBV7-6 to TRBJ2-7, with TRBD1 matching 8 bases. With V trimmed by 5 bases and J by 7 bases, 19 bases remained unmatched. CDR1 and CDR2 (germline): SGHVS, FNYEAQ. The length of the CDR3 is 17 residues. The CDR3 nucleotides read TGTGCCAGCAGCCTTAGAAGGCCGGGACAGGCCGGCACAGAGCAGTACTTC. This codes for CASSLRRPGQAGTEQYF.

Notes on this clonotype: This could be a read error, since a much larger clone is one nucleotide away. The CDR3 loop reads CAISVVTKGEQYF. The CDR3 DNA follows: TGTGCCATCAGTGTGGTTACCAAGGGCGAGCAGTACTTC. The V call is TRBV10-3, the J call TRBJ2-7, with D unresolved. CDR1 is ENHRY, CDR2 SYGVKD, per germline. Trimming took 4 bases from V and 6 from J, leaving 13 bases between them. The CDR3 extends over 13 amino acids.

This clonotype was recorded only once. The rearrangement links TRBV7-2 to TRBJ2-4; D unresolved. With the DNA end fitting TRBJ2-5 better, the J assignment may be wrong. This CDR3 is 15 amino acids long. CDR1 SGHTA and CDR2 FQGNSA come from the germline V gene. The CDR3 spells CASSLVGKGKGTQYF. CDR3 bases: TGTGCCAGCAGCTTAGTAGGAAAGGGAAAAGGGACCCAGTACTTC.

The table lists this clonotype with a few counts. An end of the junction does not agree with germline; a read error may underlie this. The rearrangement links TRBV7-7 to TRBJ2-5; 9 nucleotides agree with TRBD2. Per the germline V gene, CDR1 is SSHAT and CDR2 is FNYEAQ (reference sequence). This CDR3 contains 16 residues. As DNA, the CDR3 is TGTGCTAGCAGCTTCGAAAGGGCTAGCGGGAAAGAGACCCAGTACTTC. Amino acids: CASSFERASGKETQYF.

This clonotype was counted only a few times. The rearrangement links TRBV5-1 to TRBJ2-1; TRBD2 agrees at 10 bases. Gene TRBJ2-7 matches the end of the DNA better, so the J call may be wrong. The length of the CDR3 is 16 residues. Germline V gene lookup returns CDR1 SGHRS and CDR2 YFSETQ. This CDR3 is CASSLGAGGSYNEQYF. DNA for the CDR3: TGCGCCAGCAGCCTAGGAGCGGGAGGGTCCTACAATGAGCAGTACTTC.

This clonotype was found a few times. The chain recombines TRBV9 with TRBJ2-3; D is unclear. The CDR3 runs 15 residues. The germline V and J ends were trimmed by 3 bases and 0 bases, with 11 bases remaining between them. Germline CDR1 and CDR2: SGDLS and YYNGEE. The DNA of the CDR3 is TGTGCCAGCAGCGCCTACCATTTTAGCACAGATACGCAGTATTTT. It yields the protein CASSAYHFSTDTQYF.

To note about this clonotype: At one end the junction does not follow the germline gene, possibly because of a read error. The V gene is TRBV27, the J gene TRBJ2-1, with TRBD2 identical over 11 bases. The CDR3 is 16 residues long. CDR1 and CDR2 from the germline V gene are MNHEY and SMNVEV (reference sequence). In DNA, the CDR3 is TGTGCCGGCAGTGAAGTTAGCGGGAGGGCCCACAATGAGCAGTTCTTC. Encoded protein: CAGSEVSGRAHNEQFF.

The gene calls are TRBV20-1 and TRBJ1-2; no clear D gene. There are 12 residues in the CDR3. Germline assignment: CDR1 DFQATT and CDR2 SNEGSKA (reference sequence). Trimming took 4 bases from V and 0 from J, leaving 6 bases between them. The CDR3 here is CSAMLPNYGYTF. In DNA, the CDR3 is TGCAGTGCTATGTTGCCTAACTATGGCTACACCTTC.

This clonotype was seen only a few times. The V call is TRBV5-6, the J call TRBJ2-1, with unresolved D. CDR1 is SGHDT and CDR2 is YYEEEE in the germline V gene. The CDR3 is 15 amino acids. With 0 bases removed from V and 5 bases from J, the gap between germline ends came to 12 bases. The CDR3 protein is CASSLARDPDNEQFF. The CDR3 DNA reads as TGTGCCAGCAGCTTGGCTCGCGACCCAGACAATGAGCAGTTCTTC.

This clonotype was seen only a few times. This chain links TRBV2 with TRBJ1-2; 10 bases align to TRBD1. After removal of 3 bases from V and 6 bases from J, the junction contained 4 bases not matched to a gene. CDR1 is SNHLY, CDR2 FYNNEI, per germline. The CDR3 runs to 14 residues. CDR3 sequence reads: CASSEQGQGNGYTF. The CDR3, as DNA: TGTGCCAGCAGTGAGCAGGGACAGGGGAATGGCTACACCTTC. The full variable domain, its missing parts supplied by reference TRBV2 and TRBJ1-2, is EPEVTQTPSHQVTQMGQEVILRCVPISNHLYFYWYRQILGQKVEFLVSFYNNEISEKSEIFDDQFSVERPDGSNFTLKIRSTKLEDSAMYFCASSEQGQGNGYTFGSGTRLTVV.

Comments on this clonotype: Its ends do not fully match the called genes, so a read error is possible. The DNA of the CDR3 is TGTGCCAGCAGCTACTACGGAAACGGCTATGGCTACACCTTC. Protein: CASSYYGNGYGYTF. The V and J genes are TRBV6-2 or TRBV6-3 and TRBJ1-2; no clear D. The CDR3 is 14 residues long. Germline V gives CDR1 MNHEY, CDR2 SVGEGT.

V usage is TRBV5-1 and J usage is TRBJ1-5; 10 nucleotides match TRBD1. V dropped 10 bases and J dropped 8; count of bases not matched to a gene: 12. Germline values: CDR1 SGHRS, CDR2 YFSETQ. The CDR3 extends over 14 amino acids. The CDR3: CAGPGQGMRKPQHF. The CDR3 DNA is TGCGCCGGACCGGGACAGGGGATGCGAAAGCCCCAGCATTTT.

The rearrangement uses TRBV20-1 and TRBJ1-2; no clear D gene. Germline assignment: CDR1 DFQATT and CDR2 SNEGSKA (reference sequence). The CDR3 covers 20 residues. V shed 1 base and J shed 8 bases, with 35 bases lying between them. For the CDR3, the DNA is TGCAGTGCTAGAGCCGCAAAAGGACCGCCACCCTTTCGTTTCGTTAGGGGCTACACCTTC. Translating it yields CSARAAKGPPPFRFVRGYTF.

This sequence joins TRBV5-1 and TRBJ2-6; D remains unclear. The CDR3 consists of 16 residues. The ends were cut back, 0 bases at V and 1 base at J, with 8 bases in the middle. CDR1 is SGHRS, CDR2 YFSETQ, per germline. The CDR3 reads CASSLGVISGANVLTF. In DNA form, the CDR3 reads TGCGCCAGCAGCTTGGGGGTTATTTCTGGGGCCAACGTCCTGACTTTC.

V and J are TRBV12-3 or TRBV12-4 and TRBJ2-3, with D perhaps TRBD1 or TRBD2 (5 bases each). With 5 bases removed from V and 2 bases from J, the gap between germline ends came to 11 bases. The CDR3 consists of 14 residues. The CDR3 coding sequence is TGTGCCAGCAGTAGAGGGGAATTCACAGATACGCAGTATTTT. Translated, it gives CASSRGEFTDTQYF.

Only a few counts were recorded for this clonotype. V gene TRBV6-1 combines with J gene TRBJ1-1; no clear D gene. This CDR3 spans 12 amino acids. Germline loops: CDR1 MNHNS, CDR2 SASEGT. Trimming cost V 5 bases and J 10 bases, with 14 bases left between them. As DNA, the CDR3 is TGTGCCAGCAGTAAAGTGACGGCAAGAGCTTTCTTT. This sequence encodes CASSKVTARAFF.

This clonotype appeared a few times. The chain combines TRBV20-1 with TRBJ2-1, with a weak D call TRBD2 (5 bases). V was pared by 0 bases and J by 3 bases, with 21 bases between. Germline V gene lookup returns CDR1 DFQATT and CDR2 SNEGSKA (reference sequence). The CDR3 totals 18 residues. The CDR3 region has the DNA TGCAGTGCTAGAGATTTAGGACCGAGGCGGGCTGGCTACAATGAGCAGTTCTTC. As protein: CSARDLGPRRAGYNEQFF.

This clonotype appeared a few times. The V and J genes are TRBV11-2 and TRBJ2-5; 8 bases map to TRBD2. Germline CDR1 SGHAT, CDR2 FQNNGV. The trim removed 2 bases at V and 2 bases at J, leaving 4 bases unmatched. The CDR3 has 15 residues. The chain's CDR3 is CASSLRTSFQETQYF. CDR3 DNA sequence: TGTGCCAGCAGCTTACGGACTAGCTTTCAAGAGACCCAGTACTTC.

This chain connects TRBV20-1 to TRBJ2-2, with D possibly matching TRBD2 (5 bases). The germline gives CDR1 DFQATT, CDR2 SNEGSKA (reference sequence). Trimming removed 3 bases at V and 2 bases at J, with 13 bases between. The CDR3 extends over 15 amino acids. In DNA form, the CDR3 reads TGCAGTGCTAGTTTTGAGGGCTATAACACCGGGGAGCTGTTTTTT. As protein: CSASFEGYNTGELFF.

This chain uses TRBV5-1 with TRBJ1-1; 7 bases line up with TRBD1. Losses at the gene ends were 5 bases for V and 6 bases for J; bases not matched to a gene: 4. The CDR3 runs 12 residues. From germline, CDR1 is SGHRS and CDR2 YFSETQ. The CDR3 reads CASRRGGAEAFF. The CDR3 coding sequence is TGCGCCAGCAGAAGAGGGGGCGCTGAAGCTTTCTTT.

The chain carries TRBV2 and TRBJ1-2; D remains ambiguous. The germline V gene has CDR1 SNHLY and CDR2 FYNNEI. V dropped 7 bases and J dropped 4 bases, with 25 bases sitting between them. The CDR3 contains 17 residues. The CDR3 is CASTLGLTHIDLYGYTF. The CDR3 coding sequence is TGTGCCAGCACCTTAGGACTTACTCATATCGATCTCTATGGCTACACCTTC.